This T cell receptor (beta chain) was recovered during a study of blood T cell repertoires in COVID-19. Study at large: Acute and convalescent COVID-19 specimens originated in the United States, Italy and Spain. The analysed material was cDNA or gDNA that came from T cells, B-cell-depleted T cells, or PBMCs.

The assay was immunoSEQ multiplex PCR, and TCRdb's table has in-frame clones only and misses some. This sample has a few hundred thousand clones, with around 86% found just once. Ages ranged from about 18 to 90 years, with residence in around 24 US areas. In assigning cohorts, the study relied on participant-reported clinical history. The CDR3 runs 13 residues. CDR1 is SGHTA, CDR2 FQGTGA, per germline. Between the trimmed V and J ends, which lost 3 bases and 4 bases, there was a span of 9 bases. The gene calls are TRBV7-3 and TRBJ1-2; no reliable D call. This TCR was recovered from a woman aged 40 to 55 with acute COVID-19. Sequenced: PBMCs or T cells enriched from blood (not recorded which). CDR3: CASSFSDFYGYTF. As DNA, the CDR3 is TGTGCCAGCAGCTTTTCAGATTTCTATGGCTACACCTTC.